Presented here are 7 T cell receptor beta chains from one specimen sequenced in a study of graft-versus-host responses after intestinal transplantation. Their recognized antigens are unknown. Libraries were prepared by immunoSEQ multiplex PCR; TCRdb keeps only in-frame clonotypes and omits some of them. The sample has fewer than 120,000 clones, around 93% seen once. The sample in question was unstimulated CD8+ T cells sorted from spleen or lymph node cells, obtained before intestinal transplant. The receptors derive from a human donor who received an intestinal transplant.

The chain recombines TRBV4-1 with TRBJ1-3; D is unresolved. V lost 0 bases and J lost 1, with 7 bases in between. Germline V CDR1 and CDR2: MGHRA, YSYEKL. There are 15 residues in the CDR3. As DNA, the CDR3 is TGCGCCAGCAGCCAAGATGCGGCTTCTGGAAACACCATATATTTT. Its protein is CASSQDAASGNTIYF.

The chain is built from TRBV11-2 and TRBJ2-7; 15 bases agree with TRBD2. Germline CDR1 reads SGHAT; CDR2 reads FQNNGV. The V segment lost 7 bases and the J segment 12 bases; nucleotides outside the gene matches: 10. The CDR3 is made up of 14 amino acids. CDR3 DNA: TGTGCCAGCATGCGGACTAGCGGGAGGGCCCGGTGGTACTTC. This gives the protein CASMRTSGRARWYF.

The rearrangement uses TRBV6-5 and TRBJ2-1; TRBD2 matches at 11 bases. Germline-derived CDR1 and CDR2 are MNHEY and SVGAGI. The CDR3 is 15 residues long. V shed 7 bases, J shed 2 bases, and the junction held 4 bases outside the gene matches. In DNA form, the CDR3 reads TGTGCCAGCACCATAGCGGGAGGGCCCTACAATGAGCAGTTCTTC. It codes for CASTIAGGPYNEQFF.

Comments on this clone: Other DNA sequences of this sample code for an identical CDR3. V is TRBV19 and J is TRBJ2-1; D tentatively reads TRBD1 or TRBD2 (5 bases each). The CDR3 covers 13 residues. Per the germline V gene, CDR1 is LNHDA and CDR2 is SQIVND (reference sequence). Between the trimmed V and J ends, which lost 3 bases and 4 bases, there was a span of 7 bases. This CDR3 is CASSIGAYNEQFF. For the CDR3, the DNA is TGTGCCAGTAGTATCGGGGCGTACAATGAGCAGTTCTTC.

This clone was detected only once. The chain has TRBV9 and TRBJ2-3; 12 bases agree with TRBD1. The germline V gene has CDR1 SGDLS and CDR2 YYNGEE. CDR3 size: 17 residues. V was pared by 4 bases and J by 3 bases, with 9 bases of the junction left unmatched. The CDR3 bases are TGTGCCAGCAGCACCAACCGGGACAGGGGGCTAACAGATACGCAGTATTTT. This translates into CASSTNRDRGLTDTQYF.

This chain uses TRBV11-2 with TRBJ2-7, with 15 bases lining up with TRBD2. Per the germline V gene, CDR1 is SGHAT and CDR2 is FQNNGV. The V gene end was trimmed by 5 bases and the J gene end by 3 bases; junction bases not matched to a gene: 11. The CDR3 is 18 amino acids. The CDR3 here is CASSPRVGTSGRIYEQYF. CDR3 coding DNA: TGTGCCAGCAGCCCAAGAGTAGGGACTAGCGGGAGGATCTACGAGCAGTACTTC.

V gene TRBV27 combines with J gene TRBJ2-1; TRBD1 aligns across 8 bases. Per the germline V gene, CDR1 is MNHEY and CDR2 is SMNVEV (reference sequence). With V trimmed by 0 bases and J by 5 bases, 6 bases remained unmatched. The CDR3 covers 16 residues. CDR3 loop: CASSLSAQGADNEQFF. The CDR3, as DNA: TGTGCCAGCAGTTTATCCGCGCAGGGGGCCGACAATGAGCAGTTCTTC.